The T cell receptor beta chain under discussion was sequenced for a study of blood T cells in healthy people across ages. Using a J-beta primer mix together with a sample-barcoded 5' primer, a second PCR was run for roughly 6 to 12 cycles. Per-sample output comprised a minimum of 3 million paired-end reads containing CDR3. TCRdb recomputed calls from the 5' RACE reads with MiXCR, one row per CDR3 protein. The sample shows roughly 1,300,000 distinct CDR3 sequences, 55% to 75% of them seen only once. CDR3 length: 16 amino acids. Germline lookup yields CDR1 KGHDR and CDR2 SFDVKD. V was clipped by 3 bases and J by 0 bases, with 11 bases between them. This clonotype was picked up many times.

Sequencing input: blood. The rearrangement links TRBV24-1 to TRBJ2-4, with D maybe TRBD2 (6 bases). This clonotype was obtained from a man between 18 and 29 years old in good health. The DNA of the CDR3 is TGTGCCACCAGTGATGGGGAGGTGCTAGCCAAAAACATTCAGTACTTC. Translated, it gives CATSDGEVLAKNIQYF.